This entry concerns a single T cell receptor (beta chain). The length of the CDR3 is 12 residues. V lost 2 bases, J lost 4 bases, and 5 bases lay in between. From germline, CDR1 is SEHNR and CDR2 FQNEAQ (reference sequence). The repertoire was sequenced with immunoSEQ multiplex PCR; TCRdb's copy has only in-frame clones and lacks some. Here the sample spans approximately 130,000 clones, about 85% being singletons. The data were obtained in a study of blood T cell repertoires in COVID-19. The chain couples TRBV7-9 to TRBJ2-5; D gene ambiguous. This sequence originates from a human donor in a cohort sampled during active COVID-19. The specimen sequenced was peripheral blood. CDR3 loop: CASSLSRETQYF. The CDR3 nucleotides read TGTGCCAGCAGCTTATCGAGAGAGACCCAGTACTTC.